These T cell receptor beta chains were read from a single sample in a study of T cell responses to AZD1222 COVID-19 vaccine. Data came from immunoSEQ multiplex PCR; TCRdb stores just in-frame clones and leaves some out. The repertoire consists of 190,000 or so clones, with around 93% occurring once and the leading ten covering more than 0.8%. Source: peripheral blood, taken 28 days after the second AZD1222 dose. The source of these receptors is an adult who received the AZD1222 COVID-19 vaccine. CDR3s include the opening cysteine and the closing phenylalanine or tryptophan. A D gene is named only where the DNA matches it firmly. The listing skips clone size in some rows; elsewhere it reads once, few, many or a size class.

clone size	V gene	J gene	D gene	CDR3 protein	CDR3 DNA
few	TRBV19	TRBJ2-7	-	CASSTGAGEQYF	TGTGCCAGTAGTACAGGGGCGGGAGAGCAGTACTTC
-	TRBV6-6	TRBJ1-2	TRBD1	CASSPNRDRGAREPGYTF	TGTGCCAGCAGTCCGAACCGGGACAGGGGCGCCCGTGAACCTGGCTACACCTTC
-	TRBV4-1	TRBJ1-3	TRBD1	CASSQDPNRGGGNTIYF	TGCGCCAGCAGCCAAGACCCCAACAGGGGCGGAGGAAACACCATATATTTT
-	TRBV7-9	TRBJ1-1	-	CASESPGHTEAFF	TGTGCCAGCGAGTCCCCTGGTCACACTGAAGCTTTCTTT
-	TRBV5-1	TRBJ1-3	-	CASSLQGEYGNTIYF	TGCGCCAGCAGCTTACAGGGAGAGTATGGAAACACCATATATTTT
-	TRBV5-1	TRBJ1-6	-	CASSLAFLGDSPLHF	TGCGCCAGCAGCTTGGCTTTTCTGGGCGATTCACCCCTCCACTTT
-	TRBV5-8	TRBJ1-1	TRBD1	CASRRTGATEAFF	TGTGCCAGCAGACGTACAGGGGCCACTGAAGCTTTCTTT
-	TRBV5-1	TRBJ2-5	-	CASRPGLAKETQYF	TGCGCCAGCAGACCGGGACTGGCAAAAGAGACCCAGTACTTC
-	TRBV9	TRBJ1-3	-	CASSLRVGLWSGNTIYF	TGTGCCAGCAGCCTCAGGGTCGGCCTGTGGTCTGGAAACACCATATATTTT
-	TRBV5-1	TRBJ2-7	-	CASSSGQSSYEQYF	TGCGCCAGCAGCTCCGGACAGAGCTCCTACGAGCAGTACTTC
-	TRBV5-6	TRBJ2-1	-	CASSFLGGEQFF	TGTGCCAGCAGCTTCCTAGGGGGTGAGCAGTTCTTC
-	TRBV19	TRBJ1-1	-	CASSAQGRTEAFF	TGTGCCAGTAGCGCCCAGGGTCGGACTGAAGCTTTCTTT
-	TRBV9	TRBJ1-5	TRBD1	CASSEGTGASNQPQHF	TGTGCCAGCAGCGAGGGGACAGGGGCGAGCAATCAGCCCCAGCATTTT
once	TRBV7-8	TRBJ2-7	-	CASSLGVTYEQYF	TGTGCCAGCAGCTTGGGGGTCACCTACGAGCAGTACTTC
-	TRBV5-5	TRBJ1-6	-	CASSLGVSYNSPLHF	TGTGCCAGCAGCTTGGGGGTCTCCTATAATTCACCCCTCCACTTT
-	TRBV6-1	TRBJ1-3	-	CASSEQSGKAGNTIYF	TGTGCCAGCAGTGAACAGTCGGGGAAAGCTGGAAACACCATATATTTT
few	TRBV7-9	TRBJ2-7	-	CASDERQVDTYEQYF	TGTGCCAGCGATGAAAGACAGGTGGATACCTACGAGCAGTACTTC
-	TRBV3-1/TRBV3-2	TRBJ1-6	-	CASSQVGFDSPLHF	TGTGCCAGCAGCCAAGTGGGGTTTGATTCACCCCTCCACTTT
-	TRBV3-1/TRBV3-2	TRBJ1-2	-	CASSQEGTGIYGYTF	TGTGCCAGCAGCCAAGAAGGTACAGGGATCTATGGCTACACCTTC
-	TRBV6-6	TRBJ1-4	-	CASSYPERVGEKLFF	TGTGCCAGCAGCTACCCCGAGAGGGTCGGGGAAAAACTGTTTTTT
-	TRBV27	TRBJ1-2	TRBD1	CASSLRGQGNGYTF	TGTGCCAGCAGTTTACGGGGACAGGGAAATGGCTACACCTTC
-	TRBV19	TRBJ2-3	-	CASSPPGAITDTQYF	TGTGCCAGCTCCCCTCCAGGGGCCATCACAGATACGCAGTATTTT
-	TRBV3-1/TRBV3-2	TRBJ2-2	TRBD1	CASSRIQGPGELFF	TGTGCCAGCAGCCGCATACAGGGGCCCGGGGAGCTGTTTTTT
-	TRBV19	TRBJ1-2	TRBD1	CASSWRTNRGVNYGYTF	TGTGCCAGTAGTTGGAGGACCAACAGGGGGGTTAACTATGGCTACACCTTC
-	TRBV12-3/TRBV12-4	TRBJ1-2	-	CASSFSNYGYTF	TGTGCCAGCAGTTTTTCTAACTATGGCTACACCTTC
once	TRBV12-3/TRBV12-4	TRBJ2-7	-	CASSQGRYEQYF	TGTGCCAGCAGTCAGGGTCGGTACGAGCAGTACTTC
-	TRBV4-1	TRBJ1-4	-	CASSHWGREKLFF	TGCGCCAGCAGCCATTGGGGGAGGGAAAAACTGTTTTTT
-	TRBV11-2	TRBJ1-2	-	CASSPAGAIYGYTF	TGTGCCAGCAGCCCCGCCGGGGCCATATATGGCTACACCTTC
once	TRBV6-2/TRBV6-3	TRBJ2-6	TRBD1	CASSSTGVGANVLTF	TGTGCCAGCAGTTCGACAGGGGTTGGGGCCAACGTCCTGACTTTC
-	TRBV7-2	TRBJ2-1	TRBD2	CASSPTLAGGSYNEQFF	TGTGCCAGCAGCCCAACACTAGCGGGGGGCTCCTACAATGAGCAGTTCTTC
-	TRBV7-2	TRBJ2-7	TRBD2	CASSSASGGLYEQYF	TGTGCCAGCAGCTCCGCTAGCGGGGGGCTATACGAGCAGTACTTC
-	TRBV18	TRBJ1-2	-	CASSPLAGTDYGYTF	TGTGCCAGCTCACCATTAGCCGGGACGGACTATGGCTACACCTTC
-	TRBV13	TRBJ1-4	TRBD1	CASSNRGRVTEKLFF	TGTGCCAGCAGCAACAGGGGGCGAGTCACTGAAAAACTGTTTTTT
-	TRBV19	TRBJ1-2	-	CASNAGQARFYGYTF	TGTGCCAGTAACGCCGGGCAGGCGAGATTCTATGGCTACACCTTC
-	TRBV6-5	TRBJ2-1	TRBD2	CASSWLAGGLDEQFF	TGTGCCAGCAGTTGGCTAGCGGGGGGGCTTGATGAGCAGTTCTTC
-	TRBV15	TRBJ2-7	TRBD2	CATSRGTSKNEQYF	TGTGCCACCAGCAGAGGGACTAGCAAAAACGAGCAGTACTTC
-	TRBV29-1	TRBJ1-2	-	CSVGRFAF	TGCAGCGTTGGCAGATTTGCCTTC
-	TRBV14	TRBJ1-5	-	CASSPGLRQPQHF	TGTGCCAGCAGCCCCGGCCTCAGACAGCCCCAGCATTTT
-	TRBV9	TRBJ1-1	-	CASSVDQENTEAFF	TGTGCCAGCAGCGTAGACCAGGAGAACACTGAAGCTTTCTTT
-	TRBV11-2	TRBJ2-2	-	CASTQKPPGFRTGELFF	TGTGCCAGCACCCAGAAACCCCCCGGGTTTCGGACCGGGGAGCTGTTTTTT
-	TRBV5-1	TRBJ1-1	-	CASSIIGPSNTEAFF	TGCGCCAGCAGCATAATAGGGCCCTCCAACACTGAAGCTTTCTTT
-	TRBV24-1	TRBJ2-2	-	CATSDNTGELFF	TGTGCCACCAGTGATAACACCGGGGAGCTGTTTTTT
-	TRBV7-2	TRBJ2-1	-	CASSSGSGTYRPNEQFF	TGTGCCAGCAGCTCCGGTTCCGGGACCTACCGCCCCAATGAGCAGTTCTTC
once	TRBV6-5	TRBJ1-2	TRBD1	CAALRTGGIYGYTF	TGTGCCGCACTCCGAACAGGGGGCATCTATGGCTACACCTTC
-	TRBV3-1/TRBV3-2	TRBJ1-3	-	CASSHPNRASTIYF	TGTGCCAGCAGCCATCCGAACCGGGCTAGCACCATATATTTT
-	TRBV9	TRBJ2-3	TRBD2	CASSVVAGGRTDTQYF	TGTGCCAGCAGCGTAGTAGCGGGGGGACGCACAGATACGCAGTATTTT
-	TRBV7-2	TRBJ2-7	-	CASSLASGSPYEQYF	TGTGCCAGCAGCTTAGCGTCCGGATCCCCCTACGAGCAGTACTTC
-	TRBV29-1	TRBJ1-1	-	CSALGTLGTEAFF	TGCAGCGCCTTGGGGACCCTTGGGACTGAAGCTTTCTTT
-	TRBV19	TRBJ1-5	-	CASKEGRTNQPQHF	TGTGCCAGTAAAGAGGGGCGTACCAATCAGCCCCAGCATTTT
-	TRBV6-2/TRBV6-3	TRBJ1-6	TRBD1	CASSYSSWDRGSTLHF	TGTGCCAGCAGTTACTCGAGTTGGGACAGGGGAAGCACCCTCCACTTT
-	TRBV5-1	TRBJ2-2	-	CASSLAQVGSGELFF	TGCGCCAGCAGCTTGGCCCAGGTTGGGTCCGGGGAGCTGTTTTTT
few	TRBV29-1	TRBJ2-2	-	CSVEIRGGGGEFTGELFF	TGCAGCGTTGAGATAAGAGGCGGTGGCGGCGAGTTCACCGGGGAGCTGTTTTTT